The 10 T cell receptor beta chains below were found in one sample sequenced in a study of T cells after posttransplantation cyclophosphamide. Cyclophosphamide on days +3 and +4 followed busulfan-fludarabine conditioning and a marrow graft. The protocol was immunoSEQ multiplex PCR, while the TCRdb copy is restricted to in-frame clones and leaves out a portion. The sample has fewer than 25,000 clones; roughly 90% are singletons. Sequenced here: PBMCs, sampled after allogeneic stem cell transplant with posttransplant cyclophosphamide. All receptors come from a female patient aged 25-40 years who received an allogeneic stem cell transplant from an unrelated donor, was CMV-positive, and had no GVHD. Some of the T cells might come from the graft donor.

V gene TRBV25-1 combines with J gene TRBJ2-1; D not certain. Trimming took 2 bases from V and 9 from J, leaving 8 bases between them. CDR3 length equals 12 residues. The germline CDR1 and CDR2 sequences are MGHDK and SYGVNS. The CDR3 is CASSEIPLEQFF. CDR3 in DNA: TGTGCCAGCAGTGAAATTCCCCTTGAGCAGTTCTTC.

This clone was detected only once. The rearrangement uses TRBV5-1 and TRBJ2-1; 8 nucleotides agree with TRBD2. This CDR3 contains 17 residues. Germline V gene data show CDR1 as SGHRS and CDR2 as YFSETQ. V gave up 5 bases and J gave up 3 bases; unmatched junction bases: 13. The CDR3 spells CASSWGLAGRNYNEQFF. Written as DNA, the CDR3 is TGCGCCAGCAGTTGGGGATTAGCGGGGAGAAACTACAATGAGCAGTTCTTC. Drawing the rest from reference TRBV5-1 and TRBJ2-1, the complete variable domain is KAGVTQTPRYLIKTRGQQVTLSCSPISGHRSVSWYQQTPGQGLQFLFEYFSETQRNKGNFPGRFSGRQFSNSRSEMNVSTLELGDSALYLCASSWGLAGRNYNEQFFGPGTRLTVL.

The J gene is TRBJ2-7, the V gene TRBV18; D possibly corresponds to TRBD1 (5 bases). CDR3 length equals 16 residues. The V gene's germline CDR1 is KGHSH and CDR2 LQKENI. Trimming stripped 6 bases from V and 3 bases from J, with 21 bases between. CDR3 amino acids: CASSTTGAAPFYEQYF. CDR3 sequence (DNA): TGTGCCAGCTCCACCACAGGTGCAGCTCCTTTCTACGAGCAGTACTTC.

CDR3 nucleotides: TGCGCCAGCAGCTTGGAGCCCTCGTCTGGGGCCAACGTCCTGACTTTC. It encodes CASSLEPSSGANVLTF. The V gene is TRBV5-1, the J gene TRBJ2-6; no clear D. V was trimmed by 0 bases and J by 1 base, leaving 8 bases between them. The CDR3 totals 16 residues. Germline values: CDR1 SGHRS, CDR2 YFSETQ.

The chain carries TRBV28 and TRBJ1-5, with D tentatively TRBD1 (5 bases). The CDR3 consists of 12 residues. CDR1 and CDR2 from the germline V gene are MDHEN and SYDVKM. Trimming shortened V by 10 bases and J by 3 bases, and 10 bases separated the two germline ends. CDR3 coding DNA: TGTGCCACACAGGCCTTCAATCAGCCCCAGCATTTT. Protein product: CATQAFNQPQHF.

The rearrangement joins TRBV7-2 to TRBJ1-2, with 8 bases that match TRBD1. The germline V gene encodes CDR1 SGHTA and CDR2 FQGNSA. J was trimmed by 6 bases and V by 2 bases; bases with no gene match: 5. The CDR3 spans 14 residues. The CDR3 DNA reads TGTGCCAGCAGCTTACGCCAGGGGGCAGATGGCTACACCTTC. As protein: CASSLRQGADGYTF.

The chain carries TRBV11-3 and TRBJ2-6; no definite D call. The CDR3 totals 15 residues. V was trimmed by 5 bases and J by 0 bases, leaving 8 bases between them. CDR1 is SGHNT and CDR2 is YENEEA in the germline V gene. The chain's CDR3 is CASSIRTSGANVLTF. In DNA, the CDR3 is TGTGCCAGCAGCATTAGAACCTCTGGGGCCAACGTCCTGACTTTC.

V is TRBV11-1 and J is TRBJ1-1; 8 bases fit TRBD1. The CDR3 has 15 residues. The V gene's germline CDR1 is SGHAT and CDR2 FQDESV (reference sequence). V trimming: 5 bases; J trimming: 4 bases; junction bases outside the gene matches: 9. The CDR3: CASSTGQGEGTEAFF. In DNA form, the CDR3 reads TGTGCCAGCAGCACCGGACAGGGAGAAGGCACTGAAGCTTTCTTT.

This sequence joins TRBV19 and TRBJ2-5; possibly TRBD1 for D (5 bases). The assigned J gene may be wrong: the sequence end matches TRBJ2-7 better. The CDR3 totals 14 residues. The germline V gene encodes CDR1 LNHDA and CDR2 SQIVND (reference sequence). The CDR3 DNA is TGTGCCAGTAGTAAGGCCAGGGCCTCCTACGAGCAGTACTTC. It codes for CASSKARASYEQYF.

This clone was seen more than once but under ten times. The chain couples TRBV4-1 to TRBJ1-4; D not certain. This CDR3 has 12 residues. Germline V CDR1 and CDR2: MGHRA, YSYEKL. The germline V and J ends were trimmed by 4 bases and 4 bases, with 4 bases remaining between them. CDR3 bases: TGCGCCAGCAGCCTCCTTAATGAAAAACTGTTTTTT. It yields the protein CASSLLNEKLFF.